This is a list of T cell receptor beta chains from one sample in a study of T cell repertoires in cytomegalovirus infection. TCRdb re-analysed the reads in MiXCR, keeping a single row per CDR3 protein. The sample contains about 310,000 distinct CDR3 sequences, about a sixth of which appear only once. Input material: PBMCs. The source of these receptors is a human donor in good health (CMV status not recorded). Some clones in this sample may be carry-over from other donors' samples. The conserved cysteine and the conserved F or W are not part of the CDR3 here.

v_gene,len,j_gene,CDR3aa
TRBV5-1,14,TRBJ1-2,ASRPETAYLSYGYT
TRBV7-2,14,TRBJ2-2,ASSLAASLSTGELF
TRBV20-1,10,TRBJ1-1,SAARGQTEAF
TRBV10-3,15,TRBJ2-1,AISDPTVGSSYNEQF
TRBV12-3/TRBV12-4,13,TRBJ2-1,ASTLAGARYNEQF
TRBV18,12,TRBJ2-7,ASSSESGGHEQY
TRBV7-9,14,TRBJ2-7,ASSLTPAGGSYEQY
TRBV10-3,15,TRBJ2-1,AIAGGGGWSSYNEQF
TRBV7-2,12,TRBJ1-1,ASSLYREYTEAF
TRBV5-1,14,TRBJ2-5,ASSLGESGAQETQY
TRBV7-2,13,TRBJ2-7,ASSPQGTGKNEQY
TRBV18,14,TRBJ2-7,ASSRASGVPSYEQY
TRBV20-1,12,TRBJ2-3,SAPLAGNTDTQY
TRBV4-2,15,TRBJ2-7,ASSQDTGGSVVYEQY
TRBV20-1,9,TRBJ1-1,SASYRYEAF
TRBV4-3,12,TRBJ1-2,ASSQDGPWGGYT
TRBV28,14,TRBJ2-3,ASKSGQLSLADTQY
TRBV12-3/TRBV12-4,14,TRBJ2-3,ASSLGGDRITDTQY
TRBV7-2,12,TRBJ2-5,ASSLQNSGETQY
TRBV24-1,14,TRBJ1-6,ATSDRGTVENSPLH
TRBV20-1,13,TRBJ2-3,SARNVRGVTDTQY
TRBV28,12,TRBJ1-1,ASSLGTGGTEAF
TRBV11-2,14,TRBJ2-1,ASSLDLGRGWNEQF
TRBV27,12,TRBJ2-5,ASSLGGGAETQY
TRBV11-2,15,TRBJ2-7,ASSLVFRAQGAYEQY
TRBV7-2,17,TRBJ2-2,ASSLMGLAGGRSTGELF
TRBV6-2/TRBV6-3,10,TRBJ2-7,ASSRQGNEQY
TRBV7-2,11,TRBJ1-2,ASSLTDGGGYT
TRBV24-1,16,TRBJ2-3,ATSDFPGQGEAPDTQY
TRBV7-2,13,TRBJ1-4,ASSSTGGYYEKLF
TRBV28,13,TRBJ1-3,ASTLGGRSGNTIY
TRBV20-1,11,TRBJ1-5,SATGQGNQPQH
TRBV6-1,14,TRBJ2-3,ASSRTGTGGVRTQY
TRBV5-1,12,TRBJ1-4,ASSLTGSGEKLF
TRBV10-3,13,TRBJ1-5,AISESTGTDQPQH
TRBV4-1,14,TRBJ1-4,ASSQGWGMGQEKLF
TRBV7-8,18,TRBJ2-7,ASSLPRSPDSTISSYEQY
TRBV5-4,16,TRBJ2-3,ASSPPPGAGGYSDTQY
TRBV20-1,13,TRBJ1-1,SARDLIRTNTEAF
TRBV20-1,10,TRBJ2-5,SAQQDGETQY
TRBV4-2,14,TRBJ2-7,ASSQGRDRVSNEQY
TRBV27,12,TRBJ1-5,ASSRQGGNQPQH
TRBV6-2/TRBV6-3,12,TRBJ2-7,ASSYAGAPYEQY
TRBV7-2,11,TRBJ2-5,ASRAGQGETQY
TRBV7-2,17,TRBJ2-3,ASSRRVRLAGTGTDTQY
TRBV7-9,12,TRBJ2-3,ASSPEDFADTQY
TRBV5-1,12,TRBJ2-7,ASSLRQDSYEQY